This TCR beta chain comes out of a study of human T cells and chemical hapten exposure. Broader study findings: No alteration of TCRs above 1 in 1000 frequency was seen with DPC sensitization.

MiXCR was run by TCRdb on the RACE reads, yielding one entry per CDR3 protein. The sample yields 95,000 or so distinct CDR3 sequences, roughly 11% seen once. Time point in this sample: patch test 2, 6 weeks after DPC sensitization. Treatment specified: therapeutic diphenylcyclopropenone sensitization with weekly scalp DPC. This clonotype occurred once. Its antigen is not known. The source was whole blood, collected in connection with sensitization to the hapten diphenylcyclopropenone (DPC). This clonotype was sampled from a woman aged 40 to 50 with alopecia areata. Some clones in this sample may be carry-over from other donors' samples.

This CDR3 is CSGRGGRTAANVLTF. As DNA, the CDR3 is TGCAGTGGTAGGGGAGGTCGGACTGCGGCCAACGTCCTGACTTTC. This chain links TRBV20-1 with TRBJ2-6; maybe TRBD2 (6 bases). Germline V gene sequence: CDR1 DFQATT, CDR2 SNEGSKA (reference sequence). The CDR3 loop spans 15 amino acids. The V end lost 7 bases, the J end lost 6 bases, and 19 bases lay between the germline ends.